The following is a T cell receptor beta chain sequence with its context. This clonotype was detected only a few times. Its antigen target is currently unknown. No much larger clone exists at a distance of one base, and base qualities are not known. The CDR3 sequence holds 13 residues, the cysteine and phenylalanine included. Kept here is only the CDR3 DNA, which spans 39 bases and is read in frame from base 1. The junction carries 10 bases between V and J, which are trimmed by 2 bases and 6 bases respectively. CDR1 and CDR2 are drawn from the germline V gene (reference sequence): LNHDA, SQIVND. These data come from a study of early T cells in non-severe SARS-CoV-2 infection (dated by TCRdb to about 2021). Context from the whole study: Because TCR sequencing relied on bulk RNA taken from unsorted whole blood, pairing of alpha and beta chains was not possible. Overall study results and their limits: Matching against VDJdb was skewed toward anti-spike CD8 responses, likely underestimated virus-specific expansions, and missed private and CD4 specificities.

A case-control design nested within a healthcare worker cohort in London, UK, was used, with weekly nasopharyngeal swab PCR tests and blood sampling performed. Healthcare workers were recruited between 23 and 31 March 2020, during the week of the UK lockdown, and were followed weekly for up to about 15 weeks. Libraries were constructed by 5' RACE. The instrument was a NextSeq 500. In the TCR library protocol, unique molecular identifiers were attached to individual cDNA molecules to correct for PCR bias and sequencing error. Both TCR alpha and beta chains were sequenced, and tight co-correlation was observed between alpha and beta sequence abundances in each sample. On the study's bioinformatics: V gene, J gene and CDR3 annotation of TCR sequences was performed with Decombinator V4. Expanded TCRs were defined as changing significantly between any two time points under a Poisson model with p below 0.0001. TCR abundances were normalised to the total number of TCRs sequenced per sample and were expressed as counts per million. MAIT TCRs were defined by TRAV1-2 paired with TRAJ12, TRAJ20 or TRAJ33, and iNKT TCRs by TRAV10 paired with TRAJ18. VDJdb, accessed 1 November 2021, was searched for CMV, EBV and SARS-CoV-2 annotated TCRs, with TCRs annotated for multiple antigens excluded. TCRdb applied fastp at Q25 and MiXCR to the public reads, then kept only in-frame beta chains. Duplicate CDR3 protein sequences are folded into a single record with the most common DNA and genes. The V and J calls, along with clone size, are taken from TCRdb and not from the paper's own processing. This sample holds under 60,000 distinct CDR3 sequences; under 8.5% were observed only once. About 4% of the sample is taken by the ten largest.

The sample comprised whole blood. This receptor chain uses TRBV19 and TRBJ1-1, with TRBD1 perhaps the D gene, on 5 matching bases. The source is an adult who was a healthcare worker with PCR-confirmed SARS-CoV-2 infection or an uninfected control (not recorded which). This receptor carries the CDR3 CASSIRGRPEAFF. The DNA sequence is as follows: TGTGCCAGTAGTATAAGGGGACGGCCTGAAGCTTTCTTT.